This T cell receptor (beta chain) appears in the sequencing data of a study of cytomegalovirus exposure and HLA in healthy donors. Study background: One earlier analysis, a look at 150 million to 200 million T cells, found 117 million unique TCR beta sequences. General study points: Certain sequence variants were highly shared and formed a cluster, and this cluster was likely a sequencing artifact. Among the most significant clusters, several appeared linked to common viral pathogens in a later analysis. TCR beta V- and J-gene trimming was later associated with a missense DCLRE1C variant.

The CDR3 is 17 residues long. V was trimmed by 5 bases and J by 5 bases, leaving 22 bases between them. Per the germline V gene, CDR1 is MNHEY and CDR2 is SMNVEV (reference sequence). About this clone: Its antigen is unknown.

The PCR made use of 60 Vbeta and 13 Jbeta primers. The data were produced by immunoSEQ multiplex PCR, yet TCRdb's version contains in-frame clones alone and is incomplete. The data contain 200,000 or so clones, about 80% of them seen just once; the ten biggest clones take up roughly 3%. The specimen was PBMCs. The clonotype was recovered from a woman aged 25 to 39 in good health and CMV-seronegative. J is TRBJ2-1 and V is TRBV27, with D perhaps TRBD1 (6 bases). CDR3 in DNA: TGTGCCAGCAGTCCTCCATGGGGGCGGGCTAGAAACAATGAGCAGTTCTTC. Protein sequence: CASSPPWGRARNNEQFF.